The source of this T cell receptor beta chain is a study of T cells in Graves' hyperthyroidism and ophthalmopathy (dated by TCRdb to the late 2010s). Study-level background: Peripheral blood samples were taken at initial diagnosis, before any treatment was given. To identify distinguishing TCR V-J signatures, a discovery cohort of about a hundred patients was used, comprising 40 to 45 with Graves' ophthalmopathy and some 60 with stable Graves' hyperthyroidism. Following sampling, methimazole starting at 30 mg daily was given to hyperthyroidism patients, and high-dose intravenous methylprednisolone was given to ophthalmopathy patients. The study also compared thyroid tissue and blood T-cell repertoires from more than 5 Graves' hyperthyroidism patients. An independent validation cohort of under 20 hyperthyroidism patients and approximately 16 patients who later progressed to ophthalmopathy tested prospective prediction of ophthalmopathy. TCR Vbeta CDR3 sequencing of 135 peripheral blood samples (over 40 ophthalmopathy, approximately 80 hyperthyroidism and around 17 progressor patients) is reported in the paper. The 100 or so discovery patients were divided at random into training and test sets in a 7:3 ratio. Broader findings and caveats from the paper: Ophthalmopathy was separated from stable hyperthyroidism by a 13 V-J signature model, with 87.88% sensitivity and approximately 84% specificity obtained in cross-validation and 80%/75% obtained in testing. During validation, the model predicted progression to ophthalmopathy a median of around 6 months ahead of onset, with around 65% sensitivity and more than 72% specificity. Sample size was not statistically predetermined, and blinding of investigators to group allocation was not performed. Most expanded thyroid clonotypes (frequency above 0.001) were also found in blood, which suggests that blood repertoires may mirror thyroid immune responses.

Stable Graves' hyperthyroidism was defined as the absence of progression to ophthalmopathy over 18 months of follow-up. Hyperthyroidism patients were aged 18 to 65 years and newly diagnosed, with disease duration of less than 2 months. Any patient with an uncontrolled infection, another autoimmune disease, pregnancy or lactation was excluded. Clinical symptoms, serum thyroxine and TRAb, thyroid ultrasound, and orbital computed tomography formed the basis for the diagnoses. PBMCs were separated from over 9 ml of fresh peripheral blood using Ficoll-Paque density gradient centrifugation. Total RNA was extracted with Trizol reagent, and quality was checked on an Agilent 2100 Bioanalyzer. The TCR beta CDR3 regions were amplified from RNA transcripts. The first round of RT-PCR for the TCR CDR3 was performed with the HTBI primer set and the Qiagen OneStep RT-PCR kit. The libraries were constructed in a second round of multiplex PCR and then size-selected and purified. Sequencing of the libraries was done on an Illumina HiSeq2000 using paired-end 100 bp reads. The study's own analysis went as follows. SOAPnuke was used to process the raw data, removing reads that contained adapters or uncalled bases, had a mean Phred below 15, or lacked an exact match to the constant primer or identifier. COPE v1.2.5 was used to merge high-quality paired reads, and clonotypes were defined as unique nucleotide sequences. MiTCR v1.1 was used to align clonotypes to the IMGT TRBV, TRBD and TRBJ reference segments. Analysis was restricted to V-J combinations with a frequency above 0.0001, which covered roughly 99% of repertoires. A TCS score was defined as the ratio between F50 (clonal expansion) and ExV (chaos), using BLOSUM62-based TCRdist between CDR3 peptides within each V-J. Welch's t-statistics and random forest reduced 450 to 600 V-J features to about 12, which were used in a naive Bayes classifier (R e1071). The similarity between thyroid and blood repertoires was quantified using the Morisita-Horn index. The public sequencing data were trimmed at Q25 with fastp and processed into clonotypes with MiXCR by TCRdb, which kept only in-frame beta chains. One record per CDR3 amino acid sequence lists the most common genes and DNA. TCRdb's processing, not the study's, gives the V and J calls here. Across this sample there are roughly 710,000 distinct CDR3 sequences, with 35% seen only once. About a third of the sample is held by the ten biggest clonotypes.

This clonotype occurred a few times. The specificity of this receptor is unknown. No qualities accompany the bases; no much larger clone lies one base away. The clonotype originates from a woman between 40 and 50 years old with Graves' hyperthyroidism. Sequencing input: blood.

The CDR3 is CASSQVGTWGANVLTF. The nucleotides read TGTGCCAGCAGCCAGGTAGGGACCTGGGGGGCCAACGTCCTGACTTTC. Rearrangement joined TRBV4-2 to TRBJ2-6, with the D call perhaps TRBD1 or TRBD2, each one matching 5 bases. CDR1 and CDR2, per the germline V gene, are LGHNA and YNFKEQ. The CDR3 runs 16 residues from the cysteine to the phenylalanine. Here the CDR3 DNA is all that survives: 48 bases in frame from base 1. The junction shows trimming of 3 bases on V and 4 bases on J, plus 13 bases between the germline ends.